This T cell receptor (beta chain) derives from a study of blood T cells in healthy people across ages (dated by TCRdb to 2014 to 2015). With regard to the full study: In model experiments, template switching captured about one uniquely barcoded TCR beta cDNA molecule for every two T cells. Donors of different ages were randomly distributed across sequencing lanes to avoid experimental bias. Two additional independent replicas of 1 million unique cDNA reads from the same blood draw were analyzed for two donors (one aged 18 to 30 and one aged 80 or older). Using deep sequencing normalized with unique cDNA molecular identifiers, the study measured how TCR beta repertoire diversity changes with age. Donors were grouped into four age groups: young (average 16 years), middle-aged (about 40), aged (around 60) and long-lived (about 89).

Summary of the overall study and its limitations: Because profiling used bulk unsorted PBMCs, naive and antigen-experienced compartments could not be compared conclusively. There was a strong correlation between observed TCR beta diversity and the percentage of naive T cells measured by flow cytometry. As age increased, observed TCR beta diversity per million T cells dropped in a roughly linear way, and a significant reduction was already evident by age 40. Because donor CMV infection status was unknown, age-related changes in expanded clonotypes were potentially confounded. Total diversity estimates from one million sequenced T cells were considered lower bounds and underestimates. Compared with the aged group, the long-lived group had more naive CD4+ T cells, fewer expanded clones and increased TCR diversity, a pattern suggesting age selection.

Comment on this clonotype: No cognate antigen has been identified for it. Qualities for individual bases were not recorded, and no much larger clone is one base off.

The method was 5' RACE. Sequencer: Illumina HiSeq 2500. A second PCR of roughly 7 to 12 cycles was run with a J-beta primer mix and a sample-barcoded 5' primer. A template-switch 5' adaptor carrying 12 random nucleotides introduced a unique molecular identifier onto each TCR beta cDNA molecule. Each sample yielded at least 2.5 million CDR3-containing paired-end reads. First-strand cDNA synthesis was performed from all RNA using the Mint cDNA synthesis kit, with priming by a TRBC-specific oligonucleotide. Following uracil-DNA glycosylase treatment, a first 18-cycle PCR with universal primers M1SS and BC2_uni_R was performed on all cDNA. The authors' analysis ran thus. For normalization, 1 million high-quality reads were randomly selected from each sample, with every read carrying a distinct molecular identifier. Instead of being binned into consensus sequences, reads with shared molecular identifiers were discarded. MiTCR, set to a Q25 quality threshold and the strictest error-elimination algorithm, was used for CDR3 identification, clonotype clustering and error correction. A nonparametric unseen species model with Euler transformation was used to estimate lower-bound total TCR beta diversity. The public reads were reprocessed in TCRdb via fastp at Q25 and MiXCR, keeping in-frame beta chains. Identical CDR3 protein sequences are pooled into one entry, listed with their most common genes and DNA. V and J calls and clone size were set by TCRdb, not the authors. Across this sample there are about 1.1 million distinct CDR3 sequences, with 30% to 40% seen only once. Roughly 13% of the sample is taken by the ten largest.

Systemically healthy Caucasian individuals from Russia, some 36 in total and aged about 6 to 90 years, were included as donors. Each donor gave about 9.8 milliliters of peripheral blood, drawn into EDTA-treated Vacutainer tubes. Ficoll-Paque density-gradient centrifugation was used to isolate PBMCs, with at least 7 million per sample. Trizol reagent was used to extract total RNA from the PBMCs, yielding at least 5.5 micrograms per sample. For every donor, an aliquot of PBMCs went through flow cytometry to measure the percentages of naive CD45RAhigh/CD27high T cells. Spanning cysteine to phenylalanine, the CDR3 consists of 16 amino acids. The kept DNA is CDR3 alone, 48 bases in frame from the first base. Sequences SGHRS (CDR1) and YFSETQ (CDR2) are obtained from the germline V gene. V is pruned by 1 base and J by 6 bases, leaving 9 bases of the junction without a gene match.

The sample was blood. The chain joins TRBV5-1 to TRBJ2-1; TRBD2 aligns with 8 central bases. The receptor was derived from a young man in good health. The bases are TGCGCCAGCAGCTTGCGGACTAGCATCGAGGGCAATGAGCAGTTCTTC. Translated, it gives CASSLRTSIEGNEQFF.